Below, 2 T cell receptor beta chains from the same sample are listed, as sequenced in a study of regulatory T cells in long-lasting Graves disease. Specified time point: newly diagnosed GD, antithyroid drugs for less than 3 months. The TCR library used RNA extracted from PBMCs. HTBI primers from iRepertoire and Arm-PCR of CDR3 regions yielded the TCR beta libraries. TCRdb recomputed calls from the multiplex PCR reads with MiXCR, one row per CDR3 protein. The sample includes some 490,000 distinct CDR3 sequences, 12% of them seen just once. The sample also formed part of further work on T cells in Graves' hyperthyroidism and ophthalmopathy.

Sequences were derived from peripheral blood mononuclear cells (PBMCs), sampled at new diagnosis, from a patient treated with antithyroid drugs. Source of these receptors: a woman aged 30 to 39 with Graves disease.

This chain links TRBV24-1 with TRBJ2-1; D might be TRBD1 (6 bases). Between the trimmed V and J ends, which lost 4 bases and 9 bases, there was a span of 15 bases. Looked up from germline, CDR1 is KGHDR and CDR2 is SFDVKD. The CDR3 runs to 14 residues. The CDR3 reads CATSEGGTLGEQFF. CDR3 in DNA: TGTGCCACCAGTGAAGGGGGAACTCTCGGTGAGCAGTTCTTC.

This clonotype appeared many times. The chain joins TRBV6-1 to TRBJ1-5; D not resolved. The CDR3 runs to 13 residues. Germline V lookup: CDR1 MNHNS, CDR2 SASEGT. The V and J ends lost 8 bases and 1 base respectively, with 9 bases between them. The CDR3 protein is CASARVSNQPQHF. In DNA, the CDR3 is TGTGCCAGCGCAAGAGTGAGCAATCAGCCCCAGCATTTT.